One and the same sample provided the 12 T cell receptor beta chains below, sequenced in a study of PD-1 blockade in mismatch repair-deficient tumors. Data came from immunoSEQ multiplex PCR; TCRdb stores just in-frame clones and leaves some out. Among about 130,000 clones listed, about 88% were seen once. The starting material was peripheral blood, obtained roughly 70 weeks after starting pembrolizumab. These receptors were collected from an adult with mismatch repair-deficient cancer.

J is TRBJ2-7 and V is TRBV7-9; D is uncertain. The germline CDR1 and CDR2 sequences are SEHNR and FQNEAQ (reference sequence). V was cut by 5 bases and J by 3 bases, with 17 bases left in between. The CDR3 sequence is 15 residues long. This chain's CDR3 is CASSPRGVAHYEQYF. The CDR3 region has the DNA TGTGCCAGCAGCCCAAGAGGAGTAGCCCACTACGAGCAGTACTTC.

The J gene is TRBJ2-7, the V gene TRBV6-6; no definite D call. The CDR3 length is 12 residues. V lost 0 bases, J lost 6 bases, and 6 bases lay in between. Germline lookup yields CDR1 MNHNY and CDR2 SVGAGI (reference sequence). The chain's CDR3 is CASSYSSPEQYF. In DNA, the CDR3 is TGTGCCAGCAGTTACTCTTCCCCCGAGCAGTACTTC.

The chain employs TRBV5-1 and TRBJ2-5; 10 bases are a match to TRBD1. Losses at the gene ends were 4 bases for V and 7 bases for J; bases not matched to a gene: 10. CDR1 and CDR2 (germline): SGHRS, YFSETQ. The CDR3 is 15 residues long. CDR3 protein: CASSAGTGVGGTQYF. The CDR3 coding sequence is TGCGCCAGCAGCGCCGGGACAGGGGTTGGGGGGACCCAGTACTTC.

The rearrangement links TRBV6-5 to TRBJ2-1; D gene uncertain. There are 14 residues in the CDR3. The V gene's germline CDR1 is MNHEY and CDR2 SVGAGI. Between the trimmed V and J ends, which lost 0 bases and 7 bases, there was a span of 10 bases. The CDR3 DNA follows: TGTGCCAGCAGTTACTCGAACCCAAGGAATGAGCAGTTCTTC. It translates to CASSYSNPRNEQFF.

The chain recombines TRBV2 with TRBJ2-7; maybe TRBD1 (5 bases). Germline V gene lookup returns CDR1 SNHLY and CDR2 FYNNEI. V shed 4 bases and J shed 6 bases, with 7 bases lying between them. The CDR3 contains 11 residues. The CDR3 DNA reads as TGTGCCAGCAGTGCAGGGTCCGAGCAGTACTTC. Translation gives CASSAGSEQYF.

This clone came up once. V gene TRBV25-1 combines with J gene TRBJ2-5; 7 positions agree with TRBD1. Germline CDR1 reads MGHDK; CDR2 reads SYGVNS. This CDR3 has 16 amino acids. Unmatched junction bases numbered 13, after V lost 4 bases and J lost 5 bases. This chain's CDR3 is CASSGRQGDPRETQYF. DNA of the CDR3: TGTGCCAGCAGTGGTAGACAGGGCGACCCCCGTGAGACCCAGTACTTC.

The CDR3 loop reads CAWSAMKGHDYGYTF. The DNA of the CDR3 is TGTGCCTGGAGCGCCATGAAGGGGCATGACTATGGCTACACCTTC. The chain employs TRBV30 and TRBJ1-2; D is possibly TRBD1 (5 bases). Germline CDR1 is GTSNPN and CDR2 is SVGIG (reference sequence). V was trimmed by 3 bases and J by 3 bases, leaving 17 bases between them. The CDR3 has 15 amino acids.

This clone was observed once. The rearrangement links TRBV6-5 to TRBJ2-3; D perhaps matches TRBD2 (7 bases). V was shortened by 4 bases and J by 6 bases, with 20 bases between the two germline ends. In germline, CDR1 is MNHEY, CDR2 SVGAGI. This CDR3 has 16 residues. The CDR3: CASSWYVGGAQDTQYF. The CDR3 bases are TGTGCCAGCAGTTGGTACGTGGGGGGGGCTCAGGATACGCAGTATTTT.

The chain combines TRBV23-1 with TRBJ2-1; no firm D call. TRBV23-1 is known as an ORF, though its function is uncertain. This CDR3 is 15 amino acids long. Trimming took off 0 bases at V and 10 bases at J, with 16 bases between the two ends. The CDR3 nucleotides are TGCGCCAGCAGTCAATCTTTTGTCGGACCCCGGGAGCAGTTCTTC. This translates into CASSQSFVGPREQFF.

The V call is TRBV6-1, the J call TRBJ2-2, with 14 positions matching TRBD2. This CDR3 region has 15 residues. The J segment lost 7 bases and the V segment lost 7 bases, leaving 5 bases of the junction unmatched. Germline values: CDR1 MNHNS, CDR2 SASEGT. CDR3 region: CASTLGLAGVGELFF. The CDR3 DNA reads TGTGCCAGCACCCTGGGACTAGCGGGAGTCGGGGAGCTGTTTTTT.

V usage is TRBV18 and J usage is TRBJ2-5, with D unclear. Germline CDR1 is KGHSH and CDR2 is LQKENI. V dropped 6 bases and J dropped 4 bases, with 12 bases sitting between them. The CDR3 has 13 amino acids. CDR3 coding DNA: TGTGCCAGCTCCCCCCAGCCCGGAGAGACCCAGTACTTC. Its protein is CASSPQPGETQYF.

The chain employs TRBV4-2 and TRBJ2-4; D is ambiguous. Germline V gene sequence: CDR1 LGHNA, CDR2 YNFKEQ. This CDR3 has 16 amino acids. V lost 0 bases, J lost 0 bases, and 9 bases lay in between. CDR3 DNA: TGTGCCAGCAGCCAAGAGGGAAGCATAGCCAAAAACATTCAGTACTTC. Its protein is CASSQEGSIAKNIQYF.